This TCR beta chain was identified in a study of T-cell reconstitution after alpha-beta-depleted transplantation in children (dated by TCRdb to 2015 to 2016). In the study overall: T-cell immune reconstitution after TCRalphabeta/CD19-depleted allogeneic hematopoietic cell transplantation in children was quantitatively tracked in the study by means of TCR repertoire profiling.

Spanning cysteine to phenylalanine, the CDR3 consists of 12 amino acids. The CDR3 DNA has 36 bases and is translated from base 1. The V and J ends are trimmed by 1 base and 4 bases, leaving 5 bases between them. According to the germline V gene, CDR1 reads MNHEY and CDR2 reads SVGEGT. What the research found in general, with its limitations: The high TCRbeta diversity at day 60 in some patients was ascribed to recipient T cells and intrathymic progenitors that had survived conditioning. About two months after transplant, the apparently early recovery of alphabetaT-cell counts reportedly depended on just several hundred clones that had expanded rapidly and came from non-depleted graft cells. Hyperexpanded clone frequencies declined over subsequent months; after one year, T-cell counts and TCRbeta diversity were mostly attributed to newly produced T cells.

Taken with the paper, the label for treatment or condition translates to: allogeneic hematopoietic cell transplantation with graft depleted of TCRalphabeta T cells and CD19 B cells. Transplant recipients were children who received TCRalphabeta/CD19-depleted allogeneic hematopoietic cell grafts. Details on this clonotype: Its antigen is unknown. No base qualities exist here, and no much larger clone lies one base off it.

Library preparation employed PCR. Instrument on record: Illumina HiSeq 2500. Molecular barcoding was employed in the preparation of TCR libraries, with unique molecular identifiers being used to normalize TCRbeta repertoire quantification. The raw public data were reprocessed by TCRdb itself: fastp quality trimming at Q25, MiXCR clonotype calling, in-frame beta chains only. For every CDR3 protein sequence, its rows merge into one entry that carries the most common genes and DNA. This sample holds about 540,000 distinct CDR3 sequences; approximately 30% were observed only once. About 35% of the sample is taken by the ten largest.

The clonotype was recovered from a boy under two years old with Wiskott-Aldrich syndrome, due to receive a stem cell transplant. Recombination linked TRBV6-2 or TRBV6-3 to TRBJ2-7; TRBD2 could be the D gene, as 5 bases match. Sequenced here: PBMCs, sampled before TCRalphabeta/CD19-depleted stem cell transplant. The DNA sequence follows: TGTGCCAGCAGTTACTGGACTTACGAGCAGTACTTC. Its product reads: CASSYWTYEQYF.